One sample yielded the 11 T cell receptor beta chains listed below, sequenced in a study of CD8 T cells in ankylosing spondylitis. TCRdb fed the 5' RACE reads into MiXCR, producing one record per CDR3 protein. The sample contains hundreds of thousands of distinct CDR3 sequences, 8% to 9.5% of which appear only once. Input material: blood, either unsorted or a sorted T cell fraction (not recorded which). The source of these receptors is a male donor with ankylosing spondylitis or in good health (not recorded which).

This clonotype occurred many times. This chain connects TRBV7-9 to TRBJ2-5; D gene uncertain. The CDR3 totals 14 residues. V was cut by 1 base and J by 5 bases, with 11 bases left in between. In germline, CDR1 is SEHNR, CDR2 FQNEAQ (reference sequence). CDR3 in amino acids: CASSLVVSSETQYF. The CDR3 DNA sequence: TGTGCCAGCAGCTTAGTAGTTAGTTCGGAGACCCAGTACTTC.

At least ten counts were recorded for this clonotype. This chain links TRBV5-1 with TRBJ1-5; D is undetermined. Germline loops: CDR1 SGHRS, CDR2 YFSETQ. The CDR3 contains 13 residues. Trimming took 4 bases from V and 4 from J, leaving 9 bases between them. The CDR3 DNA follows: TGCGCCAGCAGCCTGAGCCAGAATCAGCCCCAGCATTTT. Translating gives CASSLSQNQPQHF. Full variable domain (rest looked up from reference TRBV5-1 and TRBJ1-5): KAGVTQTPRYLIKTRGQQVTLSCSPISGHRSVSWYQQTPGQGLQFLFEYFSETQRNKGNFPGRFSGRQFSNSRSEMNVSTLELGDSALYLCASSLSQNQPQHFGDGTRLSIL.

The chain recombines TRBV6-1 with TRBJ1-6; D perhaps matches TRBD1 (6 bases). Germline V lookup: CDR1 MNHNS, CDR2 SASEGT. This CDR3 is 13 amino acids long. V lost 6 bases and J 6 bases, leaving 9 bases between the germline ends. The CDR3 DNA is TGTGCCAGCAGGCAGGGGAGTAATTCACCCCTCCACTTT. It codes for CASRQGSNSPLHF.

This sequence joins TRBV6-5 and TRBJ2-7, with D uncertain. The CDR3 extends over 17 amino acids. Germline V gene sequence: CDR1 MNHEY, CDR2 SVGAGI. V lost 4 bases, J lost 0 bases, and 19 bases lay in between. CDR3 protein: CASSFKRHGFSSYEQYF. The CDR3 region has the DNA TGTGCCAGCAGTTTCAAAAGGCACGGGTTCAGCTCCTACGAGCAGTACTTC.

V and J are TRBV20-1 and TRBJ2-1; TRBD1 matches 8 bases. CDR1 and CDR2 (germline): DFQATT, SNEGSKA (reference sequence). CDR3 length: 15 amino acids. J was trimmed by 6 bases and V by 6 bases; bases with no gene match: 13. CDR3: CSATIGQGGSNEQFF. DNA of the CDR3: TGCAGTGCAACAATAGGACAGGGAGGAAGCAATGAGCAGTTCTTC.

There are many counts of this clonotype. V usage is TRBV12-3 or TRBV12-4 and J usage is TRBJ1-1; TRBD1 agrees at 8 bases. This CDR3 comprises 18 residues. The V gene end was trimmed by 4 bases and the J gene end by 5 bases; junction bases not matched to a gene: 18. The CDR3 DNA is TGTGCCAGCAGTTCCCCTCGGGACAGGTCTGGTCCTAGTACTGAAGCTTTCTTT. Its translation: CASSSPRDRSGPSTEAFF.

Only a few counts were recorded for this clonotype. The chain recombines TRBV20-1 with TRBJ2-5, with D possibly TRBD1 on 5 matching bases. The CDR3 contains 16 residues. The germline CDR1 and CDR2 sequences are DFQATT and SNEGSKA (reference sequence). V shed 1 base and J shed 1 base, with 16 bases lying between them. CDR3 nucleotides: TGCAGTGCTAGAGGGGGCGCGCCAGGGCCCCAAGAGACCCAGTACTTC. Translation: CSARGGAPGPQETQYF.

The chain is built from TRBV9 and TRBJ2-7; TRBD1 matches at 7 bases. Germline V lookup: CDR1 SGDLS, CDR2 YYNGEE. The CDR3 totals 14 residues. V shed 2 bases and J 7 bases; nucleotides not matched to a gene: 9. The CDR3 spells CASSVGRGRSEQYF. The CDR3 nucleotides are TGTGCCAGCAGCGTGGGTAGGGGGCGCAGTGAGCAGTACTTC.

This clonotype was picked up many times. The chain recombines TRBV9 with TRBJ2-3, with a possible D match to TRBD1 (6 bases). V was shortened by 2 bases and J by 8 bases, with 18 bases between the two germline ends. The germline gives CDR1 SGDLS, CDR2 YYNGEE. This CDR3 comprises 15 residues. The CDR3 protein is CASSVGTTQTGTQYF. The CDR3 DNA reads TGTGCCAGCAGCGTCGGGACAACTCAGACGGGTACGCAGTATTTT.

In this sample, this clonotype turned up many times. The CDR3 is CSVEFHYEQYF. In DNA form, the CDR3 reads TGCAGCGTTGAGTTCCACTACGAGCAGTACTTC. The rearrangement uses TRBV29-1 and TRBJ2-7; unclear D gene. This CDR3 has 11 residues. Germline values: CDR1 SQVTM, CDR2 ANQGSEA. Between the trimmed V and J ends, which lost 3 bases and 3 bases, there was a span of 6 bases.

This clonotype was seen ten or more times. V gene TRBV12-3 or TRBV12-4 combines with J gene TRBJ2-7; 8 bases align to TRBD1. With V trimmed by 5 bases and J by 1 base, 4 bases remained unmatched. This CDR3 has 14 amino acids. The CDR3, as DNA: TGTGCCAGCAGTGCCGGGACAGGTTCCTACGAGCAGTACTTC. This codes for CASSAGTGSYEQYF.